This is a list of T cell receptor beta chains from one sample in a study of cytotoxic CD8 clonotypes in ibrutinib-treated CLL. Produced via immunoSEQ multiplex PCR; TCRdb's table is partial and in-frame only. The table has around 160,000 clones, more than 75% seen once; the top ten hold about 2%. Sequenced here: PBMCs, sampled after 12 months of ibrutinib treatment. The receptors shown here come from a human donor with chronic lymphocytic leukemia. The CDR3 runs from the conserved cysteine through the conserved F or W. D genes are given only for firm matches. Rows may omit the clone size; those that give it use once, few, many or a size class.

length,size,D,J,V,CDR3,DNA
14,.,.,TRBJ2-3,TRBV2,CASSEWLAVDTQYF,TGTGCCAGCAGTGAGTGGCTAGCAGTAGATACGCAGTATTTT
12,.,.,TRBJ1-2,TRBV5-4,CASSLEQGGYTF,TGTGCCAGCAGCTTGGAACAGGGTGGCTACACCTTC
12,once,.,TRBJ2-2,TRBV7-3,CASSPGPGELFF,TGTGCCAGCAGCCCAGGCCCCGGGGAGCTGTTTTTT
16,.,TRBD1,TRBJ1-5,TRBV18,CASSPLYRGTGQPQHF,TGTGCCAGCTCACCACTGTACAGGGGCACGGGACAGCCCCAGCATTTT
15,.,.,TRBJ2-7,TRBV18,CASSPLQGGFDEQYF,TGTGCCAGCTCACCACTGCAGGGGGGGTTCGACGAGCAGTACTTC
12,.,.,TRBJ2-5,TRBV6-4,CASSPQFETQYF,TGTGCCAGCAGCCCCCAATTTGAGACCCAGTACTTC
16,.,.,TRBJ2-3,TRBV18,CASFPQQGVGTDTQYF,TGTGCCAGCTTTCCCCAACAGGGTGTTGGCACAGATACGCAGTATTTT
14,.,TRBD2,TRBJ2-7,TRBV30,CAWSSLGLALEQYF,TGTGCCTGGAGTTCACTGGGACTAGCGCTCGAGCAGTACTTC
13,.,.,TRBJ1-2,TRBV5-6,CASSLEQGKGYTF,TGTGCCAGCAGCTTGGAACAGGGCAAGGGCTACACCTTC
20,.,.,TRBJ1-4,TRBV4-1,CASSQSEVASPLPINEKLFF,TGCGCCAGCAGCCAATCCGAGGTTGCGTCCCCCCTCCCAATAAATGAAAAACTGTTTTTT
15,.,.,TRBJ1-5,TRBV2,CASSVRITSNQPQHF,TGTGCCAGCAGTGTTAGGATCACAAGCAATCAGCCCCAGCATTTT
15,.,.,TRBJ1-6,TRBV28,CASSLLGGWNSPLHF,TGTGCCAGCAGTTTATTGGGGGGATGGAATTCACCCCTCCACTTT
16,.,TRBD2,TRBJ2-3,TRBV2,CASSDVGREGADTQYF,TGTGCCAGCAGTGACGTAGGGCGGGAGGGCGCAGATACGCAGTATTTT
13,once,.,TRBJ2-4,TRBV6-1,CASSGGRRDIQYF,TGTGCCAGCAGTGGGGGACGGAGAGACATTCAGTACTTC
15,.,TRBD1,TRBJ2-7,TRBV10-3,CASSYGQGGSYEQYF,TGTGCCAGCAGTTACGGACAGGGTGGGTCCTACGAGCAGTACTTC
11,.,.,TRBJ2-1,TRBV29-1,CSVERAFEQFF,TGCAGCGTTGAAAGAGCGTTTGAGCAGTTCTTC
16,.,.,TRBJ1-5,TRBV18,CASSPQGGASNQPQHF,TGTGCCAGCTCACCCCAAGGAGGGGCGAGCAATCAGCCCCAGCATTTT
15,.,.,TRBJ1-2,TRBV27,CASSFSQGTNYGYTF,TGTGCCAGCAGTTTTTCACAGGGTACTAACTATGGCTACACCTTC
15,.,.,TRBJ1-1,TRBV28,CASSPRLRQNTEAFF,TGTGCCAGCAGTCCCCGCTTACGACAAAACACTGAAGCTTTCTTT
19,few,TRBD1,TRBJ1-6,TRBV5-6,CASSRGVRQGASYNSPLHF,TGTGCCAGCAGCCGCGGGGTTAGACAGGGGGCTTCCTATAATTCACCCCTCCACTTT
13,once,TRBD1,TRBJ2-7,TRBV18,CASSPDRGGEQYF,TGTGCCAGCTCACCGGACAGGGGGGGCGAGCAGTACTTC
16,.,TRBD2,TRBJ2-3,TRBV7-3,CASSTQTSGGSGTQYF,TGTGCCAGCAGCACCCAGACTAGCGGTGGCTCCGGTACGCAGTATTTT
15,.,TRBD1,TRBJ1-1,TRBV10-3,CAISQTGEQNTEAFF,TGTGCCATCAGCCAGACAGGGGAACAGAACACTGAAGCTTTCTTT
14,.,.,TRBJ2-2,TRBV6-5,CASSYAGAFGELFF,TGTGCCAGCAGTTACGCGGGTGCCTTTGGGGAGCTGTTTTTT
13,once,.,TRBJ2-5,TRBV27,CASSLFQSETQYF,TGTGCCAGCAGTTTATTTCAGTCGGAGACCCAGTACTTC
15,.,.,TRBJ2-7,TRBV2,CASSETGTPPYEQYF,TGTGCCAGCAGTGAAACCGGGACCCCTCCCTACGAGCAGTACTTC
13,.,.,TRBJ2-1,TRBV29-1,CSVDAGLNNEQFF,TGCAGCGTTGATGCAGGGTTGAACAATGAGCAGTTCTTC
15,.,TRBD1,TRBJ1-3,TRBV18,CASERTGGTGNTIYF,TGTGCCAGCGAGCGGACAGGGGGAACTGGAAACACCATATATTTT
9,.,.,TRBJ1-1,TRBV2,CASKVVAFF,TGTGCCAGCAAGGTGGTGGCTTTCTTT
12,.,.,TRBJ2-2,TRBV5-4,CASSFNTGELFF,TGTGCCAGCAGCTTCAACACCGGGGAGCTGTTTTTT
12,few,.,TRBJ2-1,TRBV4-3,CASSREDSEQFF,TGCGCCAGCAGCCGGGAGGACAGTGAGCAGTTCTTC
17,.,TRBD2,TRBJ2-2,TRBV27,CASSPGILGGIPGELFF,TGTGCCAGCAGTCCCGGGATTCTGGGGGGGATCCCCGGGGAGCTGTTTTTT
20,.,TRBD2,TRBJ2-1,TRBV30,CAWDPPGTKVGPWHFNEQFF,TGTGCCTGGGACCCCCCCGGGACTAAAGTCGGTCCCTGGCACTTTAATGAGCAGTTCTTC
15,.,.,TRBJ1-1,TRBV6-1,CASTGGAWGRTEAFF,TGTGCCAGCACGGGGGGGGCCTGGGGAAGGACTGAAGCTTTCTTT
13,.,.,TRBJ2-7,TRBV18,CASSRDMSYEQYF,TGTGCCAGCTCACGGGACATGTCCTACGAGCAGTACTTC
14,.,.,TRBJ2-7,TRBV13,CASSSRDGAYEQYF,TGTGCCAGCAGTTCCCGGGACGGGGCCTACGAGCAGTACTTC
13,.,TRBD2,TRBJ2-5,TRBV25-1,CASRAGPGETQYF,TGTGCCAGCAGAGCGGGGCCGGGGGAGACCCAGTACTTC
16,few,.,TRBJ2-5,TRBV18,CASSPLAGGLAETQYF,TGTGCCAGCTCACCCCTAGCCGGGGGGCTGGCGGAGACCCAGTACTTC
15,.,.,TRBJ2-7,TRBV28,CASSPPARQSYEQYF,TGTGCCAGCAGTCCCCCGGCGCGCCAATCCTACGAGCAGTACTTC
16,once,TRBD1,TRBJ1-5,TRBV28,CASSLGDRGRNQPQHF,TGTGCCAGCAGTTTAGGAGACAGGGGTCGCAATCAGCCCCAGCATTTT
15,.,.,TRBJ1-1,TRBV28,CASRSPATGNTEAFF,TGTGCCAGCAGGTCTCCCGCGACAGGGAACACTGAAGCTTTCTTT
14,.,TRBD1,TRBJ2-1,TRBV7-9,CASSWDRGTWEQFF,TGTGCCAGCAGCTGGGACAGGGGAACATGGGAGCAGTTCTTC
14,.,TRBD2,TRBJ2-7,TRBV4-3,CASSQEASGNEQYF,TGCGCCAGCAGCCAAGAGGCTAGCGGCAACGAGCAGTACTTC
15,.,.,TRBJ1-5,TRBV4-1,CASSQGQRPNQPQHF,TGCGCCAGCAGCCAAGGACAGCGCCCCAATCAGCCCCAGCATTTT
15,.,.,TRBJ2-1,TRBV5-4,CASSLDGSSYNEQFF,TGTGCCAGCAGCCTGGACGGCAGCTCCTACAATGAGCAGTTCTTC
11,.,.,TRBJ1-2,TRBV30,CAWSPRYGYTF,TGTGCCTGGAGTCCTCGCTATGGCTACACCTTC
13,.,.,TRBJ2-1,TRBV2,CATQKDVNNEQFF,TGTGCCACCCAGAAGGACGTCAACAATGAGCAGTTCTTC
13,.,.,TRBJ1-3,TRBV28,CASSPPQRNTIYF,TGTGCCAGCAGCCCCCCCCAGAGGAACACCATATATTTT
15,.,.,TRBJ2-7,TRBV5-1,CASSSTIGILYEQYF,TGCGCCAGCAGCTCAACAATCGGGATACTCTACGAGCAGTACTTC
15,.,TRBD1,TRBJ2-7,TRBV4-3,CASSQGEGTGYEQYF,TGCGCCAGCAGCCAAGGAGAAGGGACAGGGTACGAGCAGTACTTC
14,.,.,TRBJ2-5,TRBV30,CAWRKVGATETQYF,TGTGCCTGGAGAAAAGTTGGTGCCACGGAGACCCAGTACTTC
16,.,TRBD2,TRBJ2-2,TRBV5-3,CARSPSGGPMTGELFF,TGTGCCAGAAGTCCCAGCGGGGGCCCAATGACCGGGGAGCTGTTTTTT
16,.,.,TRBJ1-4,TRBV11-1,CASRRNRGPLNEKLFF,TGTGCCAGCAGACGGAACCGGGGGCCACTTAATGAAAAACTGTTTTTT
13,.,.,TRBJ1-1,TRBV27,CASSSPRNTEAFF,TGTGCCAGCAGTTCCCCCAGGAACACTGAAGCTTTCTTT
16,.,TRBD1,TRBJ2-2,TRBV5-1,CASSLRQGASTGELFF,TGCGCCAGCAGCTTGAGACAGGGGGCAAGCACCGGGGAGCTGTTTTTT
12,.,.,TRBJ1-1,TRBV29-1,CSVEGVGVVASF,TGCAGCGTTGAAGGGGTTGGGGTGGTAGCTTCCTTT
14,.,.,TRBJ1-3,TRBV18,CASSPDSTGNTIYF,TGTGCCAGCTCACCAGACAGTACTGGAAACACCATATATTTT
12,.,.,TRBJ1-5,TRBV28,CASSRSWGPQHF,TGTGCCAGCAGTCGGTCATGGGGGCCCCAGCATTTT
11,.,.,TRBJ2-3,TRBV30,CAWRVTDTQYF,TGTGCCTGGAGGGTCACAGATACGCAGTATTTT
14,.,TRBD2,TRBJ2-5,TRBV28,CASSDGGARETQYF,TGTGCCAGCAGCGACGGGGGGGCGCGAGAGACCCAGTACTTC